In this sample, the clone carrying this T cell receptor beta chain turned up a few times. Its specificity is not known. The V and J ends lost 0 bases and 0 bases respectively, with 15 bases between them. The CDR3 loop spans 17 amino acids. Germline values: CDR1 SGHDN, CDR2 FVKESK. Arm-PCR of CDR3 regions and iRepertoire HTBI primers were used to build TCR beta libraries. As processed by the authors: The identification of about 68 TRBV and roughly 14 TRBJ segments was made across samples. TCRdb re-called the multiplex PCR reads through MiXCR, storing one row per CDR3 protein. The V and J calls shown here were made by TCRdb, not taken from the authors' results. Among some 340,000 distinct CDR3 sequences, more than 20% were seen once, and the ten largest hold around 30%. This sample is part of a study of regulatory T cells in long-lasting Graves disease. Turning to the study itself: Those with persistent Graves' disease had received antithyroid drugs for over 5 years with positive TSH receptor antibodies.

General observations from the study: Persistent patients shared some 2,900 public clonotypes among themselves. Newly diagnosed patients shared fewer, at about 890.

The time point is: persistent/refractory GD, antithyroid drugs over 5 years with positive TRAb. Generation of the TCR library employed RNA extracted from PBMCs. The specimen comprised peripheral blood mononuclear cells (PBMCs), sampled when the disease was refractory, from a patient treated with antithyroid drugs. The chain carries TRBV14 and TRBJ2-7, with D perhaps matching TRBD1 (6 bases). This receptor was obtained from a woman aged 40-49 years with Graves disease. CDR3 region: CASSQDWGRGRSYEQYF. The CDR3 DNA is TGTGCCAGCAGCCAAGATTGGGGCAGGGGCCGCTCCTACGAGCAGTACTTC.